This T cell receptor (beta chain) stems from a study of post-analysis software for immune sequencing data. Looking at the study overall: As for disease course, relapsing-remitting, secondary progressive and progressive-relapsing multiple sclerosis were all included. Study conclusions and caveats: Roughly five TRBV segments were significantly more frequent in patients than in controls. TRBV5-6, TRBV5-1 and TRBV20-1 were among these segments. People with multiple sclerosis had a significantly lower normalized Chao1 diversity than controls did. F measure clustering grouped samples strongly by preparation batch.

The CDR3 is 13 residues long. V lost 6 bases and J lost 1, with 9 bases in between. Germline CDR1 and CDR2: WSHSY and SAAADI. Presence of unique molecular identifiers characterized the TCR beta cDNA libraries. TCRdb analysed the PCR reads with MiXCR anew, one entry per CDR3 protein. This sample yields about 820,000 distinct CDR3 sequences, of which about 50% are seen a single time; roughly 4.4% belongs to the top ten. Turning to this clonotype: The antigen remains undetermined.

The J gene is TRBJ1-1, the V gene TRBV10-2; the D is unclear. The source material was blood. The receptor's source is a girl aged 5-17 years with multiple sclerosis. The CDR3 reads CASRANTNTEAFF. CDR3 DNA: TGCGCCAGCAGGGCCAACACGAACACTGAAGCTTTCTTT.